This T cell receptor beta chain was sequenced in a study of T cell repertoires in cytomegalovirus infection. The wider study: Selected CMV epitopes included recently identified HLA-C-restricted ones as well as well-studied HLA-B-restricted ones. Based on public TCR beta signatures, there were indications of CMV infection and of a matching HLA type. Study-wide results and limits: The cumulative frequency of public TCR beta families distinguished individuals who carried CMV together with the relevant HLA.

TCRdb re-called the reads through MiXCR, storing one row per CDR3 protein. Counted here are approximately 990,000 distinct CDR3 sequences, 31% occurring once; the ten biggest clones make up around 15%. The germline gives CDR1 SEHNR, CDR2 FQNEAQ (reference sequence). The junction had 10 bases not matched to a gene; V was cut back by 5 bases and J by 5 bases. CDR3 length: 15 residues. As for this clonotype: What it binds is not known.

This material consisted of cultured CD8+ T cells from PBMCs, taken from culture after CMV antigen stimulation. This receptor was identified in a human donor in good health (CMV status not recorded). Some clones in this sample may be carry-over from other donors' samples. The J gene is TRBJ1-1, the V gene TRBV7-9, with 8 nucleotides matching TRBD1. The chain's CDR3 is CASSPGTGGKTEAFF. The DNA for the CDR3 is TGTGCCAGCAGCCCAGGGACAGGAGGGAAGACTGAAGCTTTCTTT.